Following are 8 T cell receptor beta chains from one sample sequenced in a study of blood T cell dynamics during melanoma immunotherapy. Some clones are missing from TCRdb's copy, which holds only in-frame ones; the method was immunoSEQ multiplex PCR. The data show approximately 240 clones, with about two thirds seen just once and 4% to 5% held by the top ten. Time point here: pre-treatment baseline. The input for sequencing was central memory CD8+ T cells from blood, taken from a patient treated with checkpoint blockade. Receptor source: a human donor with melanoma.

V is TRBV4-1 and J is TRBJ1-5; 7 bases line up with TRBD1. Germline V lookup: CDR1 MGHRA, CDR2 YSYEKL. The CDR3 is 16 residues long. The ends lost 0 bases at V and 9 bases at J; junction bases unmatched: 11. CDR3 DNA sequence: TGCGCCAGCAGCCAAGAGGGGGGACAGACCCCACGGCCCCAGCATTTT. Translation: CASSQEGGQTPRPQHF.

The chain links TRBV6-1 to TRBJ2-1; tentative D call: TRBD1 (6 bases). The CDR3 has 15 residues. V lost 3 bases and J 3 bases, leaving 12 bases between the germline ends. The germline gives CDR1 MNHNS, CDR2 SASEGT. The CDR3, as DNA: TGTGCCAGCAGTGAGGGGCAGGGGAGCTACAATGAGCAGTTCTTC. Amino acid sequence: CASSEGQGSYNEQFF.

J is TRBJ2-2 and V is TRBV7-9; tentative D call: TRBD2 (5 bases). The germline V gene encodes CDR1 SEHNR and CDR2 FQNEAQ (reference sequence). This CDR3 comprises 13 residues. The V end lost 5 bases, the J end lost 6 bases, and 10 bases lay between the germline ends. The CDR3 loop is CASSPTRAGELFF. The CDR3, as DNA: TGTGCCAGCAGCCCCACGAGGGCCGGGGAGCTGTTTTTT.

This clone was detected a few times. The rearrangement joins TRBV6-7 to TRBJ1-3; the D is unclear. TRBV6-7 carries the ORF label, with uncertain function. Between the trimmed V and J ends, which lost 5 bases and 0 bases, there was a span of 14 bases. This CDR3 spans 16 amino acids. CDR3 sequence reads: CASSTDGNSSGNTIYF. The CDR3 DNA follows: TGTGCCAGCAGTACTGACGGCAACTCCTCTGGAAACACCATATATTTT.

This clone appeared a few times. The genes are TRBV6-6 and TRBJ2-1, with 7 bases lining up with TRBD2. With 0 bases clipped from V and 0 bases from J, the junction kept 2 bases outside the gene matches. The CDR3 runs to 16 residues. Germline V gene data show CDR1 as MNHNY and CDR2 as SVGAGI (reference sequence). The CDR3 coding sequence is TGTGCCAGCAGTTACTCTCGCGGGAGCTCCTACAATGAGCAGTTCTTC. Translation: CASSYSRGSSYNEQFF.

The rearrangement uses TRBV6-5 and TRBJ2-7, with a possible D match to TRBD1 (6 bases). V lost 3 bases to trimming and J lost 5 bases, with 14 bases between them. CDR1 and CDR2 (germline): MNHEY, SVGAGI. The CDR3 is made up of 14 amino acids. The CDR3 DNA reads TGTGCCAGCAGTTATGCGGCAGGGGACGACGAGCAGTACTTC. Its protein is CASSYAAGDDEQYF.

In this sample, this clone turned up a few times. The chain links TRBV7-9 to TRBJ1-5; 7 bases are a match to TRBD1. Germline V gene data show CDR1 as SEHNR and CDR2 as FQNEAQ (reference sequence). Trimming cost V 4 bases and J 4 bases; bases outside gene matches: 7. This CDR3 region has 15 residues. This chain's CDR3 is CASSSTGPGNQPQHF. In DNA, the CDR3 is TGTGCCAGCAGCTCGACAGGGCCAGGGAATCAGCCCCAGCATTTT.

This chain joins TRBV21-1 and TRBJ1-3. TRBV21-1 is listed as a pseudogene. This CDR3 is built from 16 residues. The CDR3 sequence is CASSTDGNSSGNTIYF. In DNA form, the CDR3 reads TGTGCCAGCAGTACTGACGGCAACTCCTCTGGAAACACCATATATTTT.